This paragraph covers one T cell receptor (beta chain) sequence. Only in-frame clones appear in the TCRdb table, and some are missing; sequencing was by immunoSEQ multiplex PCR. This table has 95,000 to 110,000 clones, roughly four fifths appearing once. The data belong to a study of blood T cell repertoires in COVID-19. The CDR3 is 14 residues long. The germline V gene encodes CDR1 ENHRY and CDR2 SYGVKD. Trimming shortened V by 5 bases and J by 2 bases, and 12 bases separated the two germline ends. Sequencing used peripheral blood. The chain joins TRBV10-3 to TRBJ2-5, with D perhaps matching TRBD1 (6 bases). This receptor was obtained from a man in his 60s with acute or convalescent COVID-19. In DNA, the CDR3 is TGTGCCATCAGTTCCGGGACACATCAAGAGACCCAGTACTTC. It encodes CAISSGTHQETQYF.